The 26 T cell receptor beta chains given below trace back to one sample, sequenced in a study of T cells after yellow fever vaccination. TCRdb analysed the 5' RACE reads with MiXCR anew, one entry per CDR3 protein. The table shows about 510,000 distinct CDR3 sequences, with around a fifth occurring only once. Sequences were derived from PBMCs, sampled roughly 23 days after the first yellow fever vaccination. These TCRs come from a man younger than 30 who received the YFV17D yellow fever vaccine.

This clonotype was counted only a few times. The J gene is TRBJ2-3, the V gene TRBV10-3, with 14 bases identical to TRBD2. Germline CDR1 reads ENHRY; CDR2 reads SYGVKD. This CDR3 region has 16 residues. The V and J ends lost 4 bases and 1 base, in that order; junction bases with no gene match: 1. The CDR3 DNA reads as TGTGCCATCAGTGGGGGACTAGCGGGGGGCACAGATACGCAGTATTTT. Translating gives CAISGGLAGGTDTQYF.

This chain uses TRBV18 with TRBJ2-5; D is possibly TRBD1 (6 bases). The CDR3 consists of 14 residues. V dropped 3 bases and J dropped 4 bases, with 12 bases sitting between them. Germline V gene lookup returns CDR1 KGHSH and CDR2 LQKENI. The CDR3 region is CASSPTGSTETQYF. The DNA of the CDR3 is TGTGCCAGCTCACCTACAGGGTCCACAGAGACCCAGTACTTC.

This chain joins TRBV20-1 and TRBJ2-3, with D tentatively TRBD2 (5 bases). The CDR3 contains 14 residues. The germline V gene encodes CDR1 DFQATT and CDR2 SNEGSKA (reference sequence). Trimming removed 5 bases from V and 0 bases from J, with 12 bases in between. CDR3 DNA sequence: TGCAGTGCTGGGCGGACGGGAAGCACAGATACGCAGTATTTT. Encoded protein: CSAGRTGSTDTQYF.

The table lists this clonotype with a few counts. The chain employs TRBV9 and TRBJ1-2; D ambiguous. This CDR3 comprises 15 residues. Trimming left V 2 bases short and J 0 bases short, with 11 bases between. CDR1 is SGDLS, CDR2 YYNGEE, per germline. The CDR3 DNA reads TGTGCCAGCAGCGTCAACCTTTCCCCTAACTATGGCTACACCTTC. Amino acid sequence: CASSVNLSPNYGYTF. Variable domain in full (rest from reference TRBV9 and TRBJ1-2): DSGVTQTPKHLITATGQRVTLRCSPRSGDLSVYWYQQSLDQGLQFLIQYYNGEERAKGNILERFSAQQFPDLHSELNLSSLELGDSALYFCASSVNLSPNYGYTFGSGTRLTVV.

The chain uses TRBV5-1 and TRBJ1-5; TRBD1 matches at 10 bases. Per germline, CDR1 SGHRS and CDR2 YFSETQ. The CDR3 contains 17 residues. V lost 4 bases to trimming and J lost 5 bases; unmatched junction nucleotides: 12. This chain's CDR3 is CASSVAPTGGGDQPQHF. CDR3 DNA: TGCGCCAGCAGCGTGGCCCCGACAGGGGGCGGTGATCAGCCCCAGCATTTT.

The chain links TRBV18 to TRBJ2-7; D may be TRBD2 (5 bases). The CDR3 has 14 residues. The ends were cut back, 5 bases at V and 7 bases at J, with 18 bases in the middle. Germline V gene lookup returns CDR1 KGHSH and CDR2 LQKENI. As DNA, the CDR3 is TGTGCCAGCTCATTCGGCGGGCCCCTAAGGGAGCAGTACGTC. Its translation is CASSFGGPLREQYV.

This clonotype was counted only a few times. CDR3 in DNA: TGCAGCGTTTGGGCCCCGGAGCAGTACTTC. Protein product: CSVWAPEQYF. The chain employs TRBV29-1 and TRBJ2-7, with D unresolved. Germline-derived CDR1 and CDR2 are SQVTM and ANQGSEA. V was cut by 5 bases and J by 7 bases, with 9 bases left in between. The length of the CDR3 is 10 residues.

The sample holds a few counts of this clonotype. This chain connects TRBV7-9 to TRBJ1-1; D gene uncertain. The CDR3 totals 15 residues. Germline V gene lookup returns CDR1 SEHNR and CDR2 FQNEAQ (reference sequence). V was cut by 5 bases and J by 0 bases, with 13 bases left in between. CDR3 sequence: CASSREKGMNTEAFF. The DNA of the CDR3 is TGTGCCAGCAGCCGAGAGAAGGGAATGAACACTGAAGCTTTCTTT.

This rearrangement joins TRBV3-1 to TRBJ2-3; D unresolved. In germline, CDR1 is LGHDT, CDR2 YNNKEL (reference sequence). Trimming took off 0 bases at V and 6 bases at J, with 13 bases between the two ends. CDR3 length equals 15 residues. The chain's CDR3 is CASSQDSKAPDTQYF. CDR3 DNA sequence: TGTGCCAGCAGCCAAGATTCGAAGGCTCCCGATACGCAGTATTTT.

The chain employs TRBV7-6 and TRBJ1-6; tentative D call: TRBD1 (5 bases). CDR1 and CDR2 (germline): SGHVS, FNYEAQ. Trimming stripped 1 base from V and 3 bases from J, with 10 bases between. There are 16 residues in the CDR3. This CDR3 is CASSLDRGVYNSPLHF. CDR3 sequence (DNA): TGTGCCAGCAGCTTAGATAGGGGCGTCTATAATTCACCCCTCCACTTT.

The sample holds a few counts of this clonotype. This chain connects TRBV25-1 to TRBJ1-2; a possible D gene is TRBD1 (6 bases). The CDR3 consists of 14 residues. The germline V gene has CDR1 MGHDK and CDR2 SYGVNS. V lost 2 bases and J 3 bases, leaving 10 bases between the germline ends. The CDR3 DNA is TGTGCCAGCAGTGAAGGGGGGCGACACTATGGCTACACCTTC. Its protein product is CASSEGGRHYGYTF.

This clonotype was observed a single time. The chain uses TRBV7-3 and TRBJ1-6, with TRBD1 identical over 8 bases. From germline, CDR1 is SGHTA and CDR2 FQGTGA. The CDR3 consists of 15 residues. Trimming cost V 5 bases and J 9 bases; bases outside gene matches: 9. This CDR3 reads CASSQRQGIGSPLHF. The CDR3 DNA is TGTGCCAGCAGCCAGCGACAGGGGATTGGTTCACCCCTCCACTTT.

The chain combines TRBV5-8 with TRBJ1-5, with D unresolved. The germline gives CDR1 SGHTS, CDR2 YDEGEE. The CDR3 spans 13 residues. V lost 5 bases to trimming and J lost 0 bases, with 6 bases between them. Written as DNA, the CDR3 is TGTGCCAGCAGGGAGTATAGCAATCAGCCCCAGCATTTT. It yields the protein CASREYSNQPQHF.

The chain couples TRBV7-9 to TRBJ2-7; no firm D call. The V end lost 4 bases, the J end lost 2 bases, and 15 bases lay between the germline ends. Germline assignment: CDR1 SEHNR and CDR2 FQNEAQ (reference sequence). This CDR3 has 15 residues. The CDR3 loop is CASSSHTTQAYEQYF. The DNA of the CDR3 is TGTGCCAGCAGCTCTCATACCACCCAGGCCTACGAGCAGTACTTC.

This clonotype was seen more than once but under ten times. V gene TRBV5-1 combines with J gene TRBJ1-2; 12 bases line up with TRBD1. The germline V gene encodes CDR1 SGHRS and CDR2 YFSETQ. Germline trimming cut 4 bases from V and 6 bases from J; bases unmatched to any gene: 10. The CDR3 spans 16 residues. The CDR3 is CASSVQPGQGADGYTF. The DNA of the CDR3 is TGCGCCAGCAGCGTACAACCGGGACAGGGGGCTGATGGCTACACCTTC.

The chain is built from TRBV4-2 and TRBJ2-7; TRBD1 agrees at 9 bases. This CDR3 has 15 amino acids. Germline lookup yields CDR1 LGHNA and CDR2 YNFKEQ. V lost 6 bases to trimming and J lost 4 bases; unmatched junction nucleotides: 10. The CDR3 is CASSRAGTGNYEQYF. The CDR3 DNA follows: TGTGCCAGCAGTCGGGCCGGGACAGGGAATTACGAGCAGTACTTC.

This clonotype was picked up a small number of times. The chain couples TRBV24-1 to TRBJ2-5; D gene ambiguous. The germline V and J ends were trimmed by 4 bases and 5 bases, with 19 bases remaining between them. CDR1 is KGHDR and CDR2 is SFDVKD in the germline V gene. CDR3 size: 16 residues. Here the CDR3 DNA reads TGTGCCACCAGTGACGTCGCCGACCCAAAAGGGGAGACCCAGTACTTC. Its translation: CATSDVADPKGETQYF.

This clonotype was counted only a few times. The chain joins TRBV28 to TRBJ1-2, with unresolved D. Germline CDR1 reads MDHEN; CDR2 reads SYDVKM. This CDR3 contains 12 residues. Between the trimmed V and J ends, which lost 5 bases and 8 bases, there was a span of 12 bases. CDR3 in DNA: TGTGCCAGCAGTCTCCGACCCGCCGGCTACACCTTC. Translating it yields CASSLRPAGYTF.

The chain joins TRBV27 to TRBJ2-7; 9 positions match TRBD1. The CDR3 consists of 15 residues. After removal of 4 bases from V and 2 bases from J, the junction contained 6 bases not matched to a gene. Per germline, CDR1 MNHEY and CDR2 SMNVEV (reference sequence). CDR3 residues: CASSSAGTGTYEQYF. Written as DNA, the CDR3 is TGTGCCAGCAGTTCGGCCGGGACAGGGACCTACGAGCAGTACTTC.

This chain connects TRBV19 to TRBJ1-1; tentative D call: TRBD1 (5 bases). Per the germline V gene, CDR1 is LNHDA and CDR2 is SQIVND (reference sequence). The CDR3 extends over 12 amino acids. Trimming stripped 6 bases from V and 11 bases from J, with 16 bases between. CDR3 bases: TGTGCCAGTAGCACCGGGGCAGACGAGGCTTTCTTT. It encodes CASSTGADEAFF.

This clonotype was counted once. The chain combines TRBV27 with TRBJ2-7, with D perhaps matching TRBD1 (5 bases). Germline lookup yields CDR1 MNHEY and CDR2 SMNVEV (reference sequence). The CDR3 sequence is 15 residues long. V was pared by 2 bases and J by 0 bases, with 11 bases between. Here the CDR3 reads CASSLADTPSYEQYV. The CDR3, as DNA: TGTGCCAGCAGTTTAGCGGACACCCCCTCCTACGAGCAGTACGTC.

The rearrangement uses TRBV6-2 or TRBV6-3 and TRBJ1-1, with D maybe TRBD1 (6 bases). V was pared by 7 bases and J by 3 bases, with 21 bases between. Per the germline V gene, CDR1 is MNHEY and CDR2 is SVGEGT. CDR3 length: 16 amino acids. The chain's CDR3 is CASTLWGKPGDTEAFF. The CDR3 nucleotides are TGTGCCAGCACCTTATGGGGTAAACCAGGGGACACTGAAGCTTTCTTT.

The chain combines TRBV12-3 or TRBV12-4 with TRBJ2-7, with D possibly matching TRBD2 (5 bases). Trimming left V 5 bases short and J 5 bases short, with 16 bases between. This CDR3 region has 14 residues. The DNA for the CDR3 is TGTGCCAGCAGTCCGCAGGCCCCCGGGGACGAGCAGTACTTC. Amino acid sequence: CASSPQAPGDEQYF.

The genes are TRBV6-1 and TRBJ2-1, with 7 bases lining up with TRBD1. V was clipped by 10 bases and J by 6 bases; unmatched bases: 9. There are 13 residues in the CDR3. The V gene's germline CDR1 is MNHNS and CDR2 SASEGT. CDR3: CATSPGGRNEQFF. The CDR3 DNA reads TGTGCCACCAGCCCAGGGGGACGCAATGAGCAGTTCTTC.

The chain has TRBV25-1 and TRBJ2-2; 9 nucleotides match TRBD1. This CDR3 region has 15 residues. The germline CDR1 and CDR2 sequences are MGHDK and SYGVNS. The J segment lost 7 bases and the V segment lost 3 bases, leaving 6 bases of the junction unmatched. CDR3 amino acids: CASSDRTGEHGELFF. CDR3 bases: TGTGCCAGCAGTGACCGGACAGGGGAACACGGGGAGCTGTTTTTT.

This clonotype came up many times. The chain carries TRBV7-2 and TRBJ2-3; D is uncertain. CDR1 is SGHTA and CDR2 is FQGNSA in the germline V gene. CDR3 length: 14 amino acids. V was cut by 3 bases and J by 1 base, with 8 bases left in between. The CDR3 reads CASSFVGRTDTQYF. For the CDR3, the DNA is TGTGCCAGCAGCTTCGTTGGCCGCACAGATACGCAGTATTTT.